Detailed here is one T cell receptor (beta chain). The record originates from a study of blood T cell repertoires in COVID-19. Assay used: immunoSEQ multiplex PCR; TCRdb lists only in-frame clones, some missing. The sample holds about 270,000 clones; approximately 85% are singletons and the top ten take roughly 11%. Germline V gene sequence: CDR1 SGHAT, CDR2 FQDESV (reference sequence). The CDR3 is 13 residues long. Trimming cost V 5 bases and J 9 bases, with 17 bases left between them. The specimen sequenced was peripheral blood. The source is a woman between 65 and 79 years old with acute or convalescent COVID-19. The chain combines TRBV11-1 with TRBJ2-7, with D maybe TRBD1 (6 bases). CDR3 amino acids: CASSDGRGGRQYF. CDR3 coding DNA: TGTGCCAGCAGCGACGGACGAGGGGGTCGGCAGTACTTC.